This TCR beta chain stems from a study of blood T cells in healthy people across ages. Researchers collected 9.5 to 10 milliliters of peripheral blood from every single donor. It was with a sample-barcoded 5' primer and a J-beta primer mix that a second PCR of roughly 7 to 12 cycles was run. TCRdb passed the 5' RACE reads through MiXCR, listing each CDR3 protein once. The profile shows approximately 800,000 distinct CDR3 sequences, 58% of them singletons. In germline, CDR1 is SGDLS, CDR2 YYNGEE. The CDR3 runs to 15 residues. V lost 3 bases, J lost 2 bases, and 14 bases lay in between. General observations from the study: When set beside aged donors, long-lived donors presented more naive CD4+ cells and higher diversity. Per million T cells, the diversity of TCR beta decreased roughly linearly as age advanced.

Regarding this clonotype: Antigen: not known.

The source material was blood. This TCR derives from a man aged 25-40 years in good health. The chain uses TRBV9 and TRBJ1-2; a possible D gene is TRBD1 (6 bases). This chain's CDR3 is CASSADSPGNYGYTF. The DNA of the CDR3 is TGTGCCAGCAGCGCGGACAGCCCAGGGAACTATGGCTACACCTTC.